One sample yielded the 27 T cell receptor beta chains listed below, sequenced in a study of shared clonotypes between healthy human individuals (dated by TCRdb to about 2020). CD8 naive samples were CD45RO-negative cells positively selected for CCR7, giving a CD45RA+CCR7+ population that excluded TemRA cells. Library preparation used the immunoSEQ multiplex PCR assay. TCRdb limited this immuneACCESS table to in-frame rearrangements with V and J called. A share of clones is missing; checked studies link under half to unresolved V genes, and the rest is unexplained. The sample table lists about 2.2 million clones, more than 85% of them with a count of one. The ten top clones hold more than 1.5% of the sample. The sample comprised naive CD8+ T cells from PBMCs. The cell subset or site label of this sample denotes: CD45RA+CCR7+. Receptors were obtained from a man between 18 and 29 years old in good health. Some clones in this sample may be carry-over from other donors' samples.

The chain links TRBV7-8 to TRBJ2-5; D gene uncertain. Germline values: CDR1 SGHVS, CDR2 FQNEAQ. Trimming pared 3 bases from V and 4 bases from J, leaving 15 bases between. The CDR3 covers 15 residues. The CDR3 region is CASSFSPFGPETQYF. In DNA form, the CDR3 reads TGTGCCAGCAGCTTTTCCCCCTTTGGGCCAGAGACCCAGTACTTC.

The chain employs TRBV19 and TRBJ1-5; the D is unclear. The V end lost 5 bases, the J end lost 6 bases, and 8 bases lay between the germline ends. This CDR3 has 12 amino acids. Per germline, CDR1 LNHDA and CDR2 SQIVND (reference sequence). CDR3 protein: CASSVASQPQHF. The CDR3 DNA is TGTGCCAGTAGTGTAGCAAGTCAGCCCCAGCATTTT. The variable domain in full, with the rest retrieved from reference TRBV19 and TRBJ1-5, is DGGITQSPKYLFRKEGQNVTLSCEQNLNHDAMYWYRQDPGQGLRLIYYSQIVNDFQKGDIAEGYSVSREKKESFPLTVTSAQKNPTAFYLCASSVASQPQHFGDGTRLSIL.

The CDR3 DNA is TGTGCCAGCAGCTTAACGAAGGGCCCAGGCACAGATACGCAGTATTTT. Its translation is CASSLTKGPGTDTQYF. This chain connects TRBV7-9 to TRBJ2-3, with D unresolved. V was pared by 2 bases and J by 1 base, with 13 bases between. This CDR3 comprises 16 residues. Germline values: CDR1 SEHNR, CDR2 FQNEAQ (reference sequence).

The CDR3 protein is CATGTGTYTEAFF. The CDR3 DNA sequence: TGTGCCACCGGCACAGGGACCTACACTGAAGCTTTCTTT. The chain uses TRBV19 and TRBJ1-1; D is possibly TRBD1 (6 bases). This CDR3 spans 13 amino acids. Germline V gene data show CDR1 as LNHDA and CDR2 as SQIVND (reference sequence). V was cut by 10 bases and J by 3 bases, with 15 bases left in between.

The chain is built from TRBV19 and TRBJ2-1, with D uncertain. Germline V gene lookup returns CDR1 LNHDA and CDR2 SQIVND (reference sequence). V gave up 1 base and J gave up 6 bases, with 10 bases separating them. The CDR3 has 14 amino acids. The DNA for the CDR3 is TGTGCCAGTAGTATAGTTCTAACAACCAATGAGCAGTTCTTC. Translating it yields CASSIVLTTNEQFF.

The J gene is TRBJ2-7, the V gene TRBV7-6; D possibly uses TRBD1 or TRBD2 (5 bases each). V was clipped by 1 base and J by 2 bases, with 15 bases between them. CDR3 length: 16 amino acids. CDR1 SGHVS and CDR2 FNYEAQ come from the germline V gene. This chain's CDR3 is CASSLVWDPKTYEQYF. As DNA, the CDR3 is TGTGCCAGCAGCTTAGTGTGGGACCCCAAGACCTACGAGCAGTACTTC.

This chain uses TRBV7-9 with TRBJ2-3; TRBD1 aligns across 8 bases. This CDR3 contains 16 residues. J was trimmed by 1 base and V by 0 bases; bases with no gene match: 3. CDR1 is SEHNR and CDR2 is FQNEAQ in the germline V gene (reference sequence). CDR3: CASSLAVTGGTDTQYF. The CDR3 nucleotides read TGTGCCAGCAGCTTAGCGGTGACAGGGGGCACAGATACGCAGTATTTT.

The chain has TRBV9 and TRBJ2-3, with a tentative D call TRBD2 (6 bases). The CDR3 spans 14 residues. The ends were cut back, 3 bases at V and 2 bases at J, with 10 bases in the middle. Germline CDR1 reads SGDLS; CDR2 reads YYNGEE. The CDR3 loop is CASSGGAVTDTQYF. Here the CDR3 DNA reads TGTGCCAGCAGCGGCGGGGCGGTCACAGATACGCAGTATTTT.

The chain combines TRBV6-5 with TRBJ2-1; D ambiguous. The CDR3 has 13 residues. V was shortened by 6 bases and J by 6 bases, with 12 bases between the two germline ends. Germline loops: CDR1 MNHEY, CDR2 SVGAGI. CDR3 in DNA: TGTGCCAGCAGCCCTTGGACCGCCAATGAGCAGTTCTTC. Translated, it gives CASSPWTANEQFF.

The rearrangement links TRBV29-1 to TRBJ2-1, with D maybe TRBD2 (6 bases). The CDR3 covers 15 residues. Germline V CDR1 and CDR2: SQVTM, ANQGSEA. Trimming left V 8 bases short and J 0 bases short, with 17 bases between. The CDR3 sequence is CSLEPTGDSYNEQFF. CDR3 nucleotide sequence: TGCAGCCTCGAACCGACGGGAGACTCCTACAATGAGCAGTTCTTC.

Regarding this clone: Within the sample, other DNA sequences also encode this same CDR3. The chain employs TRBV7-6 and TRBJ1-5; D gene ambiguous. Per germline, CDR1 SGHVS and CDR2 FNYEAQ. The CDR3 is 15 amino acids. Trimming pared 1 base from V and 1 base from J, leaving 8 bases between. The chain's CDR3 is CASSLGGVSNQPQHF. The CDR3 DNA sequence: TGTGCCAGCAGCTTAGGCGGGGTCAGCAATCAGCCCCAGCATTTT.

The count of this clone is one. This rearrangement joins TRBV7-2 to TRBJ2-3; TRBD2 matches 12 bases. V was pared by 5 bases and J by 0 bases, with 6 bases of the junction left unmatched. The CDR3 consists of 17 residues. The germline V gene has CDR1 SGHTA and CDR2 FQGNSA. The CDR3 loop reads CASSPGLAGPSTDTQYF. The CDR3 bases are TGTGCCAGCAGCCCAGGACTAGCGGGACCAAGCACAGATACGCAGTATTTT.

This chain links TRBV7-8 with TRBJ2-7, with 9 bases lining up with TRBD1. Unmatched junction bases numbered 4, after V lost 4 bases and J lost 0 bases. Germline assignment: CDR1 SGHVS and CDR2 FQNEAQ. This CDR3 is built from 15 residues. CDR3 in DNA: TGTGCCAGCAGCTCCGGGACAGGGAGCTCCTACGAGCAGTACTTC. Translated, it gives CASSSGTGSSYEQYF.

The V gene is TRBV27, the J gene TRBJ1-2; weak D call: TRBD1 (6 bases). Germline loops: CDR1 MNHEY, CDR2 SMNVEV (reference sequence). There are 20 residues in the CDR3. V was trimmed by 0 bases and J by 3 bases, leaving 26 bases between them. This CDR3 reads CASSLSRVRTLGAQDYGYTF. The CDR3 nucleotides are TGTGCCAGCAGTTTATCTCGGGTACGAACCTTGGGGGCGCAGGACTATGGCTACACCTTC.

As to this clone: The same CDR3 arises from other DNA sequences in this sample as well. The CDR3 DNA reads TGTGCCAGCAGCGTAGTTACTAAGGATACGCAGTATTTT. Encoded protein: CASSVVTKDTQYF. The chain links TRBV9 to TRBJ2-3; no clear D. V was trimmed by 0 bases and J by 6 bases, leaving 8 bases between them. The CDR3 covers 13 residues. Per the germline V gene, CDR1 is SGDLS and CDR2 is YYNGEE. The entire variable domain, with the rest obtained from reference TRBV9 and TRBJ2-3, is as follows: DSGVTQTPKHLITATGQRVTLRCSPRSGDLSVYWYQQSLDQGLQFLIQYYNGEERAKGNILERFSAQQFPDLHSELNLSSLELGDSALYFCASSVVTKDTQYFGPGTRLTVL.

In this sample, this clone turned up once. The V call is TRBV7-8, the J call TRBJ1-2; D is ambiguous. The CDR3 contains 13 residues. The ends were cut back, 5 bases at V and 5 bases at J, with 12 bases in the middle. Germline CDR1 is SGHVS and CDR2 is FQNEAQ. The CDR3 DNA is TGTGCCAGCAGCCCCTCCCCTTCATATGGCTACACCTTC. Protein product: CASSPSPSYGYTF.

V gene TRBV7-2 combines with J gene TRBJ2-1, with TRBD2 identical over 13 bases. This CDR3 has 17 amino acids. The junction had 7 bases not matched to a gene; V was cut back by 4 bases and J by 4 bases. CDR1 and CDR2 from the germline V gene are SGHTA and FQGNSA. The CDR3 DNA reads as TGTGCCAGCAGCTCTCCCCGGACTAGCGGGAGTTACAATGAGCAGTTCTTC. This sequence encodes CASSSPRTSGSYNEQFF.

Only a few counts were recorded for this clone. V gene TRBV28 combines with J gene TRBJ1-1, with D tentatively TRBD1 (5 bases). CDR3 length: 12 residues. Per germline, CDR1 MDHEN and CDR2 SYDVKM. The V end lost 3 bases, the J end lost 5 bases, and 7 bases lay between the germline ends. CDR3 in amino acids: CASSFEGTEAFF. In DNA, the CDR3 is TGTGCCAGCAGTTTTGAGGGGACTGAAGCTTTCTTT.

This chain links TRBV5-1 with TRBJ2-7; D gene unclear. This CDR3 is 12 amino acids long. Deletions cut 4 bases from V and 7 bases from J, with 12 bases between. CDR1 and CDR2 (germline): SGHRS, YFSETQ. The CDR3 spells CASSPTAWEQYF. In DNA, the CDR3 is TGCGCCAGCAGCCCGACCGCCTGGGAGCAGTACTTC.

The chain links TRBV9 to TRBJ2-7; 7 bases map to TRBD1. The V and J ends lost 3 bases and 3 bases, in that order; junction bases with no gene match: 3. The CDR3 covers 13 residues. The germline gives CDR1 SGDLS, CDR2 YYNGEE. Here the CDR3 DNA reads TGTGCCAGCAGCGCGACAGGGAGCTACGAGCAGTACTTC. This sequence encodes CASSATGSYEQYF.

The chain uses TRBV30 and TRBJ2-1; 7 bases fit TRBD1. The J segment lost 4 bases and the V segment lost 6 bases, leaving 9 bases of the junction unmatched. The CDR3 loop spans 14 amino acids. Germline CDR1 GTSNPN, CDR2 SVGIG (reference sequence). The CDR3 is CACRHRGLYNEQFF. As DNA, the CDR3 is TGTGCCTGTCGACACAGGGGTTTGTACAATGAGCAGTTCTTC.

The genes are TRBV6-5 and TRBJ2-7; no firm D call. From germline, CDR1 is MNHEY and CDR2 SVGAGI. The CDR3 loop spans 13 amino acids. Trimming left V 2 bases short and J 3 bases short, with 8 bases between. CDR3: CASSYNRDYEQYF. CDR3 DNA sequence: TGTGCCAGCAGTTACAATAGGGACTACGAGCAGTACTTC.

J is TRBJ2-7 and V is TRBV5-6, with TRBD2 matching over 14 bases. The CDR3 extends over 17 amino acids. The J segment lost 4 bases and the V segment lost 1 base, leaving 7 bases of the junction unmatched. The germline CDR1 and CDR2 sequences are SGHDT and YYEEEE. Here the CDR3 reads CASSLSGTSGSRYEQYF. As DNA, the CDR3 is TGTGCCAGCAGCTTGTCCGGGACTAGCGGGAGTAGGTACGAGCAGTACTTC.

The rearrangement joins TRBV6-6 to TRBJ1-5; D is unresolved. Germline V gene sequence: CDR1 MNHNY, CDR2 SVGAGI (reference sequence). V shed 7 bases and J shed 5 bases, with 12 bases lying between them. The CDR3 sequence is 13 residues long. The CDR3 coding sequence is TGTGCCAGCACCTCGGCGGGCCATCAGCCCCAGCATTTT. This codes for CASTSAGHQPQHF.

This sequence joins TRBV27 and TRBJ2-1; weak D call: TRBD1 (6 bases). The V gene lost 6 bases and the J gene lost 9 bases, with 21 bases spanning the gap. There are 15 residues in the CDR3. Germline-derived CDR1 and CDR2 are MNHEY and SMNVEV (reference sequence). CDR3 coding DNA: TGTGCCAGCAGCCCCGAGAGGGGGAGAGGACTTGAGCAGTTCTTC. Encoded protein: CASSPERGRGLEQFF.

V gene TRBV7-9 combines with J gene TRBJ2-1; D perhaps matches TRBD2 (5 bases). The CDR3 sequence is 15 residues long. Germline V lookup: CDR1 SEHNR, CDR2 FQNEAQ (reference sequence). Trimming left V 3 bases short and J 1 base short, with 10 bases between. CDR3 amino acids: CASSLTRGSYNEQFF. In DNA form, the CDR3 reads TGTGCCAGCAGCTTGACCCGGGGTTCCTACAATGAGCAGTTCTTC.

The chain combines TRBV7-6 with TRBJ2-7; 8 bases map to TRBD2. The CDR3 contains 14 residues. Germline V gene sequence: CDR1 SGHVS, CDR2 FNYEAQ. Germline trimming cut 2 bases from V and 7 bases from J; bases unmatched to any gene: 7. In nucleotides, the CDR3 is TGTGCCAGCAGCTTACTTACGGGAGGGCCTGAGCAGTACTTC. Amino acid sequence: CASSLLTGGPEQYF. Supplemented by reference TRBV7-6 and TRBJ2-7, the full variable domain reads GAGVSQSPRYKVTKRGQDVALRCDPISGHVSLYWYRQALGQGPEFLTYFNYEAQQDKSGLPNDRFSAERPEGSISTLTIQRTEQRDSAMYRCASSLLTGGPEQYFGPGTRLTVT.